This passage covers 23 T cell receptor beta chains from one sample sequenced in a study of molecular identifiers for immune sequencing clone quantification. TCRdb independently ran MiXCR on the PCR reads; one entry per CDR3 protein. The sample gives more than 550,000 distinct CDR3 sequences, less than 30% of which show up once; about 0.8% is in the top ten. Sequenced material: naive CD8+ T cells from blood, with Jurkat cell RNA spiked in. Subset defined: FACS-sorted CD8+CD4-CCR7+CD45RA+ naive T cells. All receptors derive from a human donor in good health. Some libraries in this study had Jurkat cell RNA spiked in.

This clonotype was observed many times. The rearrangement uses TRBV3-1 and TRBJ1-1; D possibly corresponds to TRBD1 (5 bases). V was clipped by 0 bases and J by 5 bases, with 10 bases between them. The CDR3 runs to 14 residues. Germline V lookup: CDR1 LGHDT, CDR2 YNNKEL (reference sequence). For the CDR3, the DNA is TGTGCCAGCAGCCAAGAATGGGGGTGGACTGAAGCTTTCTTT. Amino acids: CASSQEWGWTEAFF. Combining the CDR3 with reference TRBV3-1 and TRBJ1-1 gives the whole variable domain DTAVSQTPKYLVTQMGNDKSIKCEQNLGHDTMYWYKQDSKKFLKIMFSYNNKELIINETVPNRFSPKSPDKAHLNLHINSLELGDSAVYFCASSQEWGWTEAFFGQGTRLTVV.

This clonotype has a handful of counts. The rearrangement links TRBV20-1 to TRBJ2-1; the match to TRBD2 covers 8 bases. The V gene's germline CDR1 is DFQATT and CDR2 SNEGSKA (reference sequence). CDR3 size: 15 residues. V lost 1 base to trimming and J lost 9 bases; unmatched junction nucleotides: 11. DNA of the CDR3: TGCAGTGCTAGAGTGTTTAGCGGGATAGTCGGTGAGCAGTTCTTC. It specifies CSARVFSGIVGEQFF.

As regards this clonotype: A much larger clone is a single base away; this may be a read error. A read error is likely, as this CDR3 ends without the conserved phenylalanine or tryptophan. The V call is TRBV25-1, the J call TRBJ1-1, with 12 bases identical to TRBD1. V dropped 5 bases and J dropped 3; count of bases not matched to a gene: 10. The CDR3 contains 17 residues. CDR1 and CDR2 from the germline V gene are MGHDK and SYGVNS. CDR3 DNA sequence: TGTGCCAGCAGTACCGTGGGACAGGGGGCGTCGGACACTGAAGCTTTCTCT. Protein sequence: CASSTVGQGASDTEAFS.

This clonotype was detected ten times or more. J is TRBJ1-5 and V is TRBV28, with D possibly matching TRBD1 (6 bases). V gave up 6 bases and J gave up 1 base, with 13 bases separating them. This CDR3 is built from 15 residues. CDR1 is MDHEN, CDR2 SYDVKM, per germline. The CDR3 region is CASSSGGGSNQPQHF. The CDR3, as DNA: TGTGCCAGCAGCTCTGGGGGGGGCAGCAATCAGCCCCAGCATTTT.

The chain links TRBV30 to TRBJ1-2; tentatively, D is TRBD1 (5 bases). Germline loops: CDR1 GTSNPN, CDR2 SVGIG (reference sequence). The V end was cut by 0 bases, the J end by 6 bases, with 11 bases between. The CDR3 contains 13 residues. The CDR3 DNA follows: TGTGCCTGGAGTGTGACGTGGGGCGATGGCTACACCTTC. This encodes CAWSVTWGDGYTF.

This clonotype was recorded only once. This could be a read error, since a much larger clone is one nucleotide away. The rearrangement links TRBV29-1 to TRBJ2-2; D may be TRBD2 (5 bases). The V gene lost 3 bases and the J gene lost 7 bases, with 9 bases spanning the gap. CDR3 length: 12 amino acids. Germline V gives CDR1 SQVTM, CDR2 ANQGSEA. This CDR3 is CSVDIGSGELFF. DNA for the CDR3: TGCAGCGTTGACATAGGGAGCGGGGAGCTGTTTTTT.

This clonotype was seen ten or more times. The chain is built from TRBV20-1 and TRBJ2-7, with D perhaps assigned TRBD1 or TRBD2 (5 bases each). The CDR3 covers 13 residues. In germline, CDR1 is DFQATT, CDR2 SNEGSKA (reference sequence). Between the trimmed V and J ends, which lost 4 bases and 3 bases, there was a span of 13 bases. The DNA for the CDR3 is TGCAGTGCTACAGGGACCGGAAACTACGAGCAGTACTTC. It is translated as CSATGTGNYEQYF.

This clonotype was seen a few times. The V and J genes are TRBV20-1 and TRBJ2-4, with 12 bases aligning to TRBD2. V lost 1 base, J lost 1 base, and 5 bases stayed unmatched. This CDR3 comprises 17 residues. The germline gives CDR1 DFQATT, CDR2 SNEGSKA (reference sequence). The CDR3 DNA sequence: TGCAGTGCTAGAGGGCTAGCGGGAGGGGGGGCCAAAAACATTCAGTACTTC. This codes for CSARGLAGGGAKNIQYF.

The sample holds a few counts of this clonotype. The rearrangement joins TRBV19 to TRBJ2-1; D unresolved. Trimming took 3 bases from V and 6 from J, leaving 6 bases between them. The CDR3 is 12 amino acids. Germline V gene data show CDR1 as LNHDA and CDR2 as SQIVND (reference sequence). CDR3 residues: CASSMGINEQFF. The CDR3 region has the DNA TGTGCCAGTAGTATGGGGATCAATGAGCAGTTCTTC.

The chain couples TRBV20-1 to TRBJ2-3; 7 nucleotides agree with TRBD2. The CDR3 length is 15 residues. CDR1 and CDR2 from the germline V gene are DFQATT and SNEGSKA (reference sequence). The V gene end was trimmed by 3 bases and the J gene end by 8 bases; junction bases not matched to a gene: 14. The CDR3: CSASREGRLLATQYF. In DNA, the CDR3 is TGCAGTGCTAGTAGGGAGGGCCGCCTGTTAGCTACGCAGTATTTT.

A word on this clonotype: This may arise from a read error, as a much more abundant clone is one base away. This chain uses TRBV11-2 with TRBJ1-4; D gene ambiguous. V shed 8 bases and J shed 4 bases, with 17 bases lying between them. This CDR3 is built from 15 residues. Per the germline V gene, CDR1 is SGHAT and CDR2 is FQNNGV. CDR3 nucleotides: TGTGCCAGCGGCTCGAAGGAGGGATATAATGAAAAACTGTTTTTT. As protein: CASGSKEGYNEKLFF.

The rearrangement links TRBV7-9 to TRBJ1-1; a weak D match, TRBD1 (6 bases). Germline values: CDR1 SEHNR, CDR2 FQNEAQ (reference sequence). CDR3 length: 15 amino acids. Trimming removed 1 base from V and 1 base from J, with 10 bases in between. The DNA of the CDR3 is TGTGCCAGCAGCTTAGGGGACATCGCGAACACTGAAGCTTTCTTT. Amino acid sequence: CASSLGDIANTEAFF.

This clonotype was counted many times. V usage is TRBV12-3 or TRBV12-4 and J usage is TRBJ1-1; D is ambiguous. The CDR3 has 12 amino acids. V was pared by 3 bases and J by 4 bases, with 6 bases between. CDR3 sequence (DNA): TGTGCCAGCAGTTTCTCGTCCACTGAAGCTTTCTTT. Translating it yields CASSFSSTEAFF.

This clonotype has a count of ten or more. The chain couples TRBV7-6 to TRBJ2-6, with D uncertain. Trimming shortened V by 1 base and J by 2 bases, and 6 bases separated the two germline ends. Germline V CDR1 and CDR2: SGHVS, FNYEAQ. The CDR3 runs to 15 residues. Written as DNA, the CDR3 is TGTGCCAGCAGCTTAGGGCATACTGGGGCCAACGTCCTGACTTTC. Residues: CASSLGHTGANVLTF.

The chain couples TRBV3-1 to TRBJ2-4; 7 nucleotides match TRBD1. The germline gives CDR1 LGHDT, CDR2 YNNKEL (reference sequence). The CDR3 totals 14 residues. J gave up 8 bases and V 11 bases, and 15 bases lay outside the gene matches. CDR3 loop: CARRQDWQGDIQYF. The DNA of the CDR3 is TGTGCCCGCCGCCAAGATTGGCAGGGGGACATTCAGTACTTC.

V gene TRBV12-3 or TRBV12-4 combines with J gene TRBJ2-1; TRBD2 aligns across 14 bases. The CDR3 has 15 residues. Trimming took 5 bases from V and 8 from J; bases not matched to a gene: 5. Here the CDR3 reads CASSAGTSGSYEQFF. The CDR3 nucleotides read TGTGCCAGCAGTGCCGGGACTAGCGGGAGTTATGAGCAGTTCTTC.

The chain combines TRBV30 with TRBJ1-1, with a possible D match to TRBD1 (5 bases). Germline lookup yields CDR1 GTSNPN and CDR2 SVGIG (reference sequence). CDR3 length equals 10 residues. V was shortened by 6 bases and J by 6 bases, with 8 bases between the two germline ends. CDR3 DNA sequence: TGTGCCTGTTGGGGGGCTGAAGCTTTCTTT. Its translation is CACWGAEAFF.

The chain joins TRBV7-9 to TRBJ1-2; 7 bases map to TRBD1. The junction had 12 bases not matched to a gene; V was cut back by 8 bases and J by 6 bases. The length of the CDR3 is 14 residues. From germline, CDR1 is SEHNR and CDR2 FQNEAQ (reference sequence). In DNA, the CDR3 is TGTGCCAGCCACCATTCACAGGGGAGGGATGGCTACACCTTC. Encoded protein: CASHHSQGRDGYTF.

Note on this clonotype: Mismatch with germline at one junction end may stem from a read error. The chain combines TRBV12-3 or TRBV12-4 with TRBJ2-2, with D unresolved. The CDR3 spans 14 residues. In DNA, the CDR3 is TGTGCCATCAGTTTCGTTGGGGTAACCGGGGAGCTGTTTTTT. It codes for CAISFVGVTGELFF.

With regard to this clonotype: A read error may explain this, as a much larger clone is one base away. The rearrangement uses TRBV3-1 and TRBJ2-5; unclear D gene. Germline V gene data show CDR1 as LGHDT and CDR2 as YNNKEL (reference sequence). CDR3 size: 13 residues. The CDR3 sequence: CASLAGPRESQYF. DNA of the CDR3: TGTGCCAGCCTTGCTGGGCCTAGAGAGTCCCAGTACTTC.

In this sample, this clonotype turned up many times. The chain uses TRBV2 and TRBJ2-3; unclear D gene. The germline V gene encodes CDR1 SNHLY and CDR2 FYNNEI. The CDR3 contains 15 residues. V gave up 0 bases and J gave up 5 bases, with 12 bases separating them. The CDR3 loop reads CASSEAKLPRDTQYF. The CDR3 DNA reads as TGTGCCAGCAGTGAAGCAAAGCTGCCCAGAGATACGCAGTATTTT.

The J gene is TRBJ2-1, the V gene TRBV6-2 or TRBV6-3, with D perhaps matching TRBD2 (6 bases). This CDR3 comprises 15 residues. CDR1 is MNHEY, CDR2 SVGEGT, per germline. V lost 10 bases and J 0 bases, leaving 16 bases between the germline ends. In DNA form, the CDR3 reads TGTGCCATTGCTATCGGGACTCACTCCTACAATGAGCAGTTCTTC. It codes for CAIAIGTHSYNEQFF.

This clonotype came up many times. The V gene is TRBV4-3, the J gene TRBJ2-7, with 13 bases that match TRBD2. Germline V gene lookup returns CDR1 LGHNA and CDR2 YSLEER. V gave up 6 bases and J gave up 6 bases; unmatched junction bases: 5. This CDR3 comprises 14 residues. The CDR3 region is CASSGTSGTGEQYF. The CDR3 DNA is TGCGCCAGCAGTGGGACTAGCGGGACTGGCGAGCAGTACTTC.